Sequencing of this T cell receptor beta chain was carried out in a study of CD4+ T cells in melanoma. CDR1 and CDR2 (germline): SGHVS, FNYEAQ. The CDR3 is 13 residues long. Trimming removed 1 base at V and 8 bases at J, with 11 bases between. Produced via immunoSEQ multiplex PCR; TCRdb's table is partial and in-frame only. This table has about 50,000 clones, 89% appearing once. The chain links TRBV7-6 to TRBJ1-2; tentatively, D is TRBD1 (5 bases). This receptor was taken from a human donor with melanoma. The sequenced sample consisted of peripheral blood. The CDR3 region has the DNA TGTGCCAGCAGCTTAGGAGCGGGGACGGGCTACACCTTC. Translating it yields CASSLGAGTGYTF.